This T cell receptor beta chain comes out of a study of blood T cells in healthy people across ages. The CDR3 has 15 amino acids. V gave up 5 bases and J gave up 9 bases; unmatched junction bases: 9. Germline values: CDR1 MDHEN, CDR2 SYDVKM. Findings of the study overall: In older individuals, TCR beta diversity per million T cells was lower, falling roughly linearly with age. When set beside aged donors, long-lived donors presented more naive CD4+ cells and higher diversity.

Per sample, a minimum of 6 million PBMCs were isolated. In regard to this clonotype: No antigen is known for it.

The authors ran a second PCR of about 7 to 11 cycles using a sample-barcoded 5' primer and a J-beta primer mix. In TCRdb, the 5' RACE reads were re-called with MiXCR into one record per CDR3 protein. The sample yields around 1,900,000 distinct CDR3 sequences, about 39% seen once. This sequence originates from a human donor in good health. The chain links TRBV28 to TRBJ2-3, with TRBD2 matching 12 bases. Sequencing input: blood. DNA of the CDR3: TGTGCCAGCAGTGTTCTAGCGGGGGGGCTCTTAACGCAGTATTTT. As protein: CASSVLAGGLLTQYF.